The rows below give T cell receptor beta chains drawn from one sample of a study of cytomegalovirus exposure and HLA in healthy donors. TCRdb's table, derived via immunoSEQ multiplex PCR, lists solely in-frame clones and lacks some. Counted here are about 160,000 clones, about 88% occurring once; the ten biggest clones make up about 2.3%. Sequenced sample: PBMCs. The receptors shown here come from a woman between 18 and 30 years old in good health and CMV-seronegative. The CDR3 runs from the conserved cysteine through the conserved F or W. Fields, in order: clone size, D gene, CDR3 length, J gene, V gene, CDR3 protein, CDR3 DNA. The D gene is left open where the match is weak. Clone size appears in some rows only: once, few, many, or a class for an expanded clone.

abundance: -; d_gene: -; len: 14; j_gene: TRBJ1-2; v_gene: TRBV9; CDR3aa: CASSVGTGNYGYTF; CDR3nt: TGTGCCAGCAGCGTAGGGACGGGGAACTATGGCTACACCTTC
abundance: -; d_gene: -; len: 14; j_gene: TRBJ2-3; v_gene: TRBV5-6; CDR3aa: CASSSTRGTDTQYF; CDR3nt: TGTGCCAGCAGCTCGACCAGGGGCACAGATACGCAGTATTTT
abundance: -; d_gene: -; len: 13; j_gene: TRBJ2-1; v_gene: TRBV4-2; CDR3aa: CASSQGGLDEQFF; CDR3nt: TGTGCCAGCAGCCAAGGAGGTCTGGATGAGCAGTTCTTC
abundance: once; d_gene: TRBD1; len: 14; j_gene: TRBJ2-2; v_gene: TRBV11-3; CDR3aa: CASSPSRTGKELFF; CDR3nt: TGTGCCAGCAGCCCCTCCCGGACAGGGAAGGAGCTGTTTTTT
abundance: once; d_gene: TRBD1; len: 15; j_gene: TRBJ1-1; v_gene: TRBV5-1; CDR3aa: CASSLGTGLGTEAFF; CDR3nt: TGCGCCAGCAGCTTGGGGACAGGTTTGGGTACTGAAGCTTTCTTT
abundance: -; d_gene: TRBD1; len: 15; j_gene: TRBJ1-2; v_gene: TRBV7-9; CDR3aa: CASSGLGTGPYGATF; CDR3nt: TGTGCCAGCAGCGGGCTCGGGACAGGTCCCTATGGGGCCACCTTC
abundance: -; d_gene: -; len: 13; j_gene: TRBJ1-1; v_gene: TRBV7-6; CDR3aa: CASSLERASEAFF; CDR3nt: TGTGCCAGCAGCTTAGAACGAGCATCTGAAGCTTTCTTT
abundance: -; d_gene: TRBD1; len: 14; j_gene: TRBJ2-7; v_gene: TRBV2; CDR3aa: CASTNDRGRYEQYF; CDR3nt: TGTGCCAGTACAAACGACAGGGGTCGCTACGAGCAGTACTTC
abundance: once; d_gene: -; len: 11; j_gene: TRBJ2-5; v_gene: TRBV20-1; CDR3aa: CSASKQETQYF; CDR3nt: TGCAGTGCTAGTAAACAAGAGACCCAGTACTTC
abundance: -; d_gene: -; len: 14; j_gene: TRBJ2-2; v_gene: TRBV19; CDR3aa: CASSIGGYTGELFF; CDR3nt: TGTGCCAGTAGTATAGGGGGCTACACCGGGGAGCTGTTTTTT
abundance: -; d_gene: TRBD1; len: 12; j_gene: TRBJ1-1; v_gene: TRBV5-5; CDR3aa: CASSSGTVEAFF; CDR3nt: TGTGCCAGCAGCTCAGGGACAGTTGAAGCTTTCTTT
abundance: -; d_gene: -; len: 18; j_gene: TRBJ1-1; v_gene: TRBV18; CDR3aa: CASSPPFEFGGVNTEAFF; CDR3nt: TGTGCCAGCTCACCCCCTTTCGAATTCGGAGGAGTGAACACTGAAGCTTTCTTT
abundance: -; d_gene: -; len: 15; j_gene: TRBJ2-7; v_gene: TRBV15; CDR3aa: CATSRTSGTPLEQYF; CDR3nt: TGTGCCACCAGCAGAACGAGCGGAACTCCACTCGAGCAGTACTTC
abundance: once; d_gene: TRBD2; len: 15; j_gene: TRBJ2-1; v_gene: TRBV2; CDR3aa: CASGAGRGGRNEQFF; CDR3nt: TGTGCCAGCGGGGCCGGTCGCGGGGGGAGGAATGAGCAGTTCTTC
abundance: few; d_gene: TRBD2; len: 17; j_gene: TRBJ2-3; v_gene: TRBV4-3; CDR3aa: CASSHRVSGGGTDTQYF; CDR3nt: TGCGCCAGCAGCCACAGGGTTAGCGGGGGGGGCACAGATACGCAGTATTTT
abundance: -; d_gene: TRBD2; len: 14; j_gene: TRBJ2-1; v_gene: TRBV6-4; CDR3aa: CASSLAGGGNEQFF; CDR3nt: TGTGCCAGCAGTCTAGCGGGAGGGGGAAATGAGCAGTTCTTC
abundance: once; d_gene: TRBD1; len: 16; j_gene: TRBJ1-2; v_gene: TRBV27; CDR3aa: CASSFTPGQGFYGYTF; CDR3nt: TGTGCCAGCAGTTTTACCCCGGGACAGGGTTTCTATGGCTACACCTTC
abundance: -; d_gene: -; len: 17; j_gene: TRBJ2-1; v_gene: TRBV11-3; CDR3aa: CASSLGILGQGNNEQFF; CDR3nt: TGTGCCAGCAGCTTAGGAATCCTCGGACAAGGAAACAATGAGCAGTTCTTC
abundance: -; d_gene: TRBD1; len: 15; j_gene: TRBJ1-3; v_gene: TRBV10-3; CDR3aa: CAISEEGATGNTIYF; CDR3nt: TGTGCCATCAGTGAAGAGGGGGCAACTGGAAACACCATATATTTT
abundance: -; d_gene: -; len: 17; j_gene: TRBJ1-5; v_gene: TRBV5-3; CDR3aa: CARSSWGTRGPNQPQHF; CDR3nt: TGTGCCAGAAGCTCCTGGGGAACAAGGGGCCCCAATCAGCCCCAGCATTTT
abundance: -; d_gene: -; len: 15; j_gene: TRBJ2-3; v_gene: TRBV5-1; CDR3aa: CASSSGEFGTDTQYF; CDR3nt: TGCGCCAGCAGCTCGGGGGAGTTCGGCACAGATACGCAGTATTTT
abundance: -; d_gene: TRBD1; len: 20; j_gene: TRBJ2-3; v_gene: TRBV7-8; CDR3aa: CASSFNPSNGHRGGKDTQYF; CDR3nt: TGTGCCAGCAGCTTTAACCCCTCGAACGGGCACAGGGGCGGCAAGGATACGCAGTATTTT
abundance: few; d_gene: TRBD1; len: 15; j_gene: TRBJ1-2; v_gene: TRBV7-9; CDR3aa: CASSLPRQGNYGYTF; CDR3nt: TGTGCCAGCAGTCTGCCCCGACAGGGGAACTATGGCTACACCTTC
abundance: -; d_gene: TRBD1; len: 14; j_gene: TRBJ2-5; v_gene: TRBV5-6; CDR3aa: CASSPTGTRETQYF; CDR3nt: TGTGCCAGCAGTCCGACAGGGACCCGGGAGACCCAGTACTTC
abundance: -; d_gene: -; len: 14; j_gene: TRBJ2-5; v_gene: TRBV9; CDR3aa: CASSVTQGRETQYF; CDR3nt: TGTGCCAGCAGCGTAACCCAGGGGCGAGAGACCCAGTACTTC
abundance: once; d_gene: TRBD2; len: 22; j_gene: TRBJ2-3; v_gene: TRBV5-1; CDR3aa: CASSIFLPSGGVREISTDTQYF; CDR3nt: TGCGCCAGCAGCATTTTTCTTCCTAGCGGGGGTGTTCGGGAAATAAGCACAGATACGCAGTATTTT
abundance: -; d_gene: -; len: 14; j_gene: TRBJ2-7; v_gene: TRBV21-1; CDR3aa: CASSTPGQGDEQYF; CDR3nt: TGTGCCAGCAGCACTCCGGGACAGGGCGACGAGCAGTACTTC
abundance: -; d_gene: -; len: 15; j_gene: TRBJ1-1; v_gene: TRBV7-2; CDR3aa: CASSLLGSSNTEAFF; CDR3nt: TGTGCCAGCAGCTTATTGGGCAGCTCGAACACTGAAGCTTTCTTT
abundance: -; d_gene: TRBD1; len: 15; j_gene: TRBJ1-1; v_gene: TRBV19; CDR3aa: CASSPWTGEGTEAFF; CDR3nt: TGTGCCAGTAGTCCCTGGACAGGGGAGGGCACTGAAGCTTTCTTT
abundance: -; d_gene: TRBD2; len: 15; j_gene: TRBJ2-2; v_gene: TRBV6-5; CDR3aa: CASSTGTRITGELFF; CDR3nt: TGTGCCAGCAGTACCGGGACTAGGATCACCGGGGAGCTGTTTTTT
abundance: -; d_gene: -; len: 13; j_gene: TRBJ1-1; v_gene: TRBV28; CDR3aa: CASSPLMNTEAFF; CDR3nt: TGTGCCAGCAGTCCGCTAATGAACACTGAAGCTTTCTTT
abundance: once; d_gene: TRBD2; len: 13; j_gene: TRBJ2-5; v_gene: TRBV29-1; CDR3aa: CSVELAGEETQYF; CDR3nt: TGCAGCGTTGAACTAGCGGGAGAGGAGACCCAGTACTTC
abundance: -; d_gene: -; len: 18; j_gene: TRBJ1-1; v_gene: TRBV21-1; CDR3aa: CASSKALSQGARDTEAFF; CDR3nt: TGTGCCAGCAGCAAAGCCCTATCACAGGGGGCCCGGGACACTGAAGCTTTCTTT
abundance: once; d_gene: TRBD1; len: 12; j_gene: TRBJ1-4; v_gene: TRBV5-4; CDR3aa: CAVTGTDEKLFF; CDR3nt: TGTGCCGTAACCGGGACAGATGAAAAACTGTTTTTT
abundance: -; d_gene: -; len: 12; j_gene: TRBJ2-7; v_gene: TRBV2; CDR3aa: CASSDRSYEQYF; CDR3nt: TGTGCCAGCAGTGACAGGTCCTACGAGCAGTACTTC
abundance: once; d_gene: -; len: 14; j_gene: TRBJ1-2; v_gene: TRBV25-1; CDR3aa: CASRSRVSHYGYTF; CDR3nt: TGTGCCAGCAGATCGAGGGTCTCGCACTATGGCTACACCTTC
abundance: -; d_gene: -; len: 13; j_gene: TRBJ2-2; v_gene: TRBV30; CDR3aa: CAWSNRRFGELFF; CDR3nt: TGTGCCTGGAGTAATCGGAGATTCGGGGAGCTGTTTTTT
abundance: -; d_gene: -; len: 13; j_gene: TRBJ2-5; v_gene: TRBV30; CDR3aa: CAWSAPGTETQYF; CDR3nt: TGTGCCTGGAGTGCTCCGGGTACGGAGACCCAGTACTTC
abundance: -; d_gene: -; len: 15; j_gene: TRBJ1-4; v_gene: TRBV5-1; CDR3aa: CASSLEEATNEKLFF; CDR3nt: TGCGCCAGCAGCTTGGAGGAGGCAACTAATGAAAAACTGTTTTTT
abundance: -; d_gene: TRBD2; len: 15; j_gene: TRBJ2-7; v_gene: TRBV9; CDR3aa: CASSVGRAGVYEQYF; CDR3nt: TGTGCCAGCAGCGTAGGGAGAGCGGGGGTCTACGAGCAGTACTTC